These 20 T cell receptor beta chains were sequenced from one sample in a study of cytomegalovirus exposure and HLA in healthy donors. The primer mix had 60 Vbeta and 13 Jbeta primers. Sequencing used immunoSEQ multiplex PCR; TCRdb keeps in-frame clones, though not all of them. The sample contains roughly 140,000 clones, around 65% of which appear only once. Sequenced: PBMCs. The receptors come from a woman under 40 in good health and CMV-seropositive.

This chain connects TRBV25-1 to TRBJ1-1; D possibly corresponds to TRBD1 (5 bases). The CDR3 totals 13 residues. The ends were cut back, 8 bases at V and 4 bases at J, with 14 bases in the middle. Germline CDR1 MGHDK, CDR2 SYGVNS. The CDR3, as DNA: TGTGCCAGCCAGACGGGGGGGACCACTGAAGCTTTCTTT. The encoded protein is CASQTGGTTEAFF.

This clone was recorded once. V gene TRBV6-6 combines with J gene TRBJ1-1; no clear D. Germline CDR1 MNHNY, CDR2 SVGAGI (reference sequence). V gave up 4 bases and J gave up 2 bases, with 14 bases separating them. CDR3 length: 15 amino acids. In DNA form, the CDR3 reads TGTGCCAGCAGTTCCCCGGGTAGCATAAACACTGAAGCTTTCTTT. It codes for CASSSPGSINTEAFF.

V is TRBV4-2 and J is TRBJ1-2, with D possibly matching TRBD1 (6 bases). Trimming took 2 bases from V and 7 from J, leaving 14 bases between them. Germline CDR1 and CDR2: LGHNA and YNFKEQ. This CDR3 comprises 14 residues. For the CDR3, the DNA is TGTGCCAGCAGCCAACACTGGGGGCCTCTTGGCTACACCTTC. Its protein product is CASSQHWGPLGYTF.

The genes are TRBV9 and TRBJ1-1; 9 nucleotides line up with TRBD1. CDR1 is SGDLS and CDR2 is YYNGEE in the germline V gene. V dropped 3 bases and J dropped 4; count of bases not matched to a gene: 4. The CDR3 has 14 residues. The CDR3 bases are TGTGCCAGCAGCGGGGGGACAGGGACCACTGAAGCTTTCTTT. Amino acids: CASSGGTGTTEAFF.

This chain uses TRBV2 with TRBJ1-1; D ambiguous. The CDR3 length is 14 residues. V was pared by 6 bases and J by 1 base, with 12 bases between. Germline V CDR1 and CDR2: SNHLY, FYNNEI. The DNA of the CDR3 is TGTGCCAGCAGGGGCCCGGTGGGGAACACTGAAGCTTTCTTT. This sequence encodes CASRGPVGNTEAFF. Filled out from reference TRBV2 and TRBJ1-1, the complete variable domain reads EPEVTQTPSHQVTQMGQEVILRCVPISNHLYFYWYRQILGQKVEFLVSFYNNEISEKSEIFDDQFSVERPDGSNFTLKIRSTKLEDSAMYFCASRGPVGNTEAFFGQGTRLTVV.

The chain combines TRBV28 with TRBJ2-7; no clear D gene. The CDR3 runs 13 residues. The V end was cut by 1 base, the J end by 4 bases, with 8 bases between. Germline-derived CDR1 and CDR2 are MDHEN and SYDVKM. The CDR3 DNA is TGTGCCAGCAGTTTATATTCAGATTACGAGCAGTACTTC. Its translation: CASSLYSDYEQYF. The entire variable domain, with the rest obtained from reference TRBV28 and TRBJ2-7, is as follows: DVKVTQSSRYLVKRTGEKVFLECVQDMDHENMFWYRQDPGLGLRLIYFSYDVKMKEKGDIPEGYSVSREKKERFSLILESASTNQTSMYLCASSLYSDYEQYFGPGTRLTVT.

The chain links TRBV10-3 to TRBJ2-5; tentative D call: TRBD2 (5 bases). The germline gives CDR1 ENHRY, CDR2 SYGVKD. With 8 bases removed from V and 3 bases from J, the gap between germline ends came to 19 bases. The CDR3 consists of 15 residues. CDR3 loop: CAIRGPGETEETQYF. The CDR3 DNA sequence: TGTGCCATCCGAGGCCCTGGGGAGACGGAAGAGACCCAGTACTTC.

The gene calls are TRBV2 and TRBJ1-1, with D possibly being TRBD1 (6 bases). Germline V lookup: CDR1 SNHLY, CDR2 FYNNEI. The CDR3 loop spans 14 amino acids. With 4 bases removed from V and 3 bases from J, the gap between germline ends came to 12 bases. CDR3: CASSGGGRDTEAFF. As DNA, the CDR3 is TGTGCCAGCAGTGGTGGGGGCAGGGACACTGAAGCTTTCTTT.

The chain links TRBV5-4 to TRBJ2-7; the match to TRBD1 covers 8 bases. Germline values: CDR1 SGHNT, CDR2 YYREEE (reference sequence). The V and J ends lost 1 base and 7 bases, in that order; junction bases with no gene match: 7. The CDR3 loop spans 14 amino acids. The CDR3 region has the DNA TGTGCCAGCAGCTTGTGGACAGGGAAGAGTGAGCAGTACTTC. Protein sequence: CASSLWTGKSEQYF.

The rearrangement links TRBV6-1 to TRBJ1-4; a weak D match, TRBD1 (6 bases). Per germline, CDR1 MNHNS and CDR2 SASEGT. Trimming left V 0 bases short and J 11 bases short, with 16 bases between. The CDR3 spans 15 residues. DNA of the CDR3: TGTGCCAGCAGTGAAGCCGGGGACGGGGGGCTCAAACTGTTTTTT. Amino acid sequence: CASSEAGDGGLKLFF.

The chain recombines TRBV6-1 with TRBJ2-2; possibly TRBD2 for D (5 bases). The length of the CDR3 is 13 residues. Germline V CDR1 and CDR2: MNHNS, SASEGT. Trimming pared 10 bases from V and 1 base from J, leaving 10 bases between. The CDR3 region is CANGEQNTGELFF. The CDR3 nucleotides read TGTGCCAACGGGGAGCAGAACACCGGGGAGCTGTTTTTT.

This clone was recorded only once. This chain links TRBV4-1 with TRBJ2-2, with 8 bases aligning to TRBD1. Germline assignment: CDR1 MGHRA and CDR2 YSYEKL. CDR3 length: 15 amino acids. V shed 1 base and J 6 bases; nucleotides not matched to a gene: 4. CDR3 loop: CASSQGAGGAGELFF. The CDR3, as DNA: TGCGCCAGCAGCCAAGGGGCAGGGGGCGCCGGGGAGCTGTTTTTT.

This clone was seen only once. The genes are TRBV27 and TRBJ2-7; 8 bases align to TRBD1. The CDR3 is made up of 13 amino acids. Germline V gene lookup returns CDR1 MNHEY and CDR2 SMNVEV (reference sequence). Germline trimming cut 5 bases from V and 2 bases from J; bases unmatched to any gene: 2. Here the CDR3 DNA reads TGTGCCAGCAGTGGACAGGGCCCCTACGAGCAGTACTTC. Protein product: CASSGQGPYEQYF.

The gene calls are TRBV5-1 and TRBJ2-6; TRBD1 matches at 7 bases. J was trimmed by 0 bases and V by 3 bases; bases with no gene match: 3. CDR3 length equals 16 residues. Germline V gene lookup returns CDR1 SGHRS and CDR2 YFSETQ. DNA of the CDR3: TGCGCCAGCAGCTCGGGACAGCCCTCTGGGGCCAACGTCCTGACTTTC. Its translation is CASSSGQPSGANVLTF.

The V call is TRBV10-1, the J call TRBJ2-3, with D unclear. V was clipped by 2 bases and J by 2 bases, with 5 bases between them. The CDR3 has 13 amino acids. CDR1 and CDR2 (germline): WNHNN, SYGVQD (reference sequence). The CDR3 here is CASSESLTDTQYF. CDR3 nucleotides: TGCGCCAGCAGTGAGAGCCTCACAGATACGCAGTATTTT.

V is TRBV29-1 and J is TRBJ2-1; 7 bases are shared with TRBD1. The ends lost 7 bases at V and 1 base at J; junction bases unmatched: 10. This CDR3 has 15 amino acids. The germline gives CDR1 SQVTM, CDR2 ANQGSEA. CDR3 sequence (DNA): TGCAGCGCAGGCCCCAGGGGGAAATCCTACAATGAGCAGTTCTTC. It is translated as CSAGPRGKSYNEQFF.

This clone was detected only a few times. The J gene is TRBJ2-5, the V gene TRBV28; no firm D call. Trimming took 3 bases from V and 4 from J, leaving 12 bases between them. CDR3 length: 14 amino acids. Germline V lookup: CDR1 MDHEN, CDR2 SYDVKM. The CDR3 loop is CASSFPALRETQYF. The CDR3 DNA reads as TGTGCCAGCAGTTTTCCAGCGCTCCGAGAGACCCAGTACTTC.

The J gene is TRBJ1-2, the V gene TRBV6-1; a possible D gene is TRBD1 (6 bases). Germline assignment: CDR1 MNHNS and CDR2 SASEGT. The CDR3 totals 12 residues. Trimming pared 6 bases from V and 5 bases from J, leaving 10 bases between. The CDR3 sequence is CASSSQGYGYTF. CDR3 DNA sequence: TGTGCCAGCAGCTCTCAGGGGTATGGCTACACCTTC.

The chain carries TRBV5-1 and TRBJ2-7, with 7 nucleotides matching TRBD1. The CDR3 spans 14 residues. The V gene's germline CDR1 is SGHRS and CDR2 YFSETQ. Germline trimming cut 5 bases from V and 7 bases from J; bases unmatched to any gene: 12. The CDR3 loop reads CASRFTTGSLEQYF. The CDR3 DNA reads TGCGCCAGCAGATTTACGACAGGGTCGTTGGAGCAGTACTTC. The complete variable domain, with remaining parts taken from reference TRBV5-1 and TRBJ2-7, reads KAGVTQTPRYLIKTRGQQVTLSCSPISGHRSVSWYQQTPGQGLQFLFEYFSETQRNKGNFPGRFSGRQFSNSRSEMNVSTLELGDSALYLCASRFTTGSLEQYFGPGTRLTVT.

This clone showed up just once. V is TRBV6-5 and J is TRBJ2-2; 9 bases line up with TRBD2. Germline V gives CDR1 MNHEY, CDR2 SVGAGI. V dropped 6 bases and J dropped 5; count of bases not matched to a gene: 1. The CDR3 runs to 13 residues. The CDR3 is CASRAGGTGELFF. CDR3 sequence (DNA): TGTGCCAGCAGGGCGGGGGGGACCGGGGAGCTGTTTTTT.